Here is one T cell receptor (beta chain) with its context. The antigen remains unidentified. This sample is part of a study of T cell repertoires in cytomegalovirus infection. Study conclusions and caveats: HLA-C-restricted CMV clonotypes gave the most frequent clonotype in two of eight donors.

This CDR3 has 12 residues. The V gene's germline CDR1 is MNHEY and CDR2 SVGAGI. The junction had 6 bases not matched to a gene; V was cut back by 7 bases and J by 9 bases. TCRdb ran MiXCR on the reads and lists one entry per CDR3 protein. The sample has 25,000 to 35,000 distinct CDR3 sequences, approximately 18% seen once. This receptor was identified in a human donor in good health (CMV status not recorded). Some clones in this sample may be carry-over from other donors' samples. Specimen: CD8+ T cells from cultured PBMCs, collected from culture after CMV antigen stimulation. The gene calls are TRBV6-5 and TRBJ1-2, with 9 positions matching TRBD1. CDR3: CASKTGTGRYTF. The DNA of the CDR3 is TGTGCCAGCAAAACCGGGACAGGGCGCTACACCTTC.